This entry features one TCR beta chain sequence. Its specificity is not known. The data derive from a study of cytomegalovirus exposure and HLA in healthy donors. General study results and limits: It was found in a later analysis that first-cohort TCR clusters tended to co-occur in the 95 to 150 validation repertoires. TCR beta chains numbering more than 150 were designated cytomegalovirus-associated. There were a few CMV-associated chains whose specificity for CMV antigens was confirmed in vitro.

This table comes from immunoSEQ multiplex PCR, and its TCRdb copy is limited to in-frame clones, with some not included. The top ten clones hold 20% to 25% of a sample with over 150,000 clones, approximately 86% of them seen once. The donors were in the roughly 130-subject validation cohort, distinct from the roughly 720-subject first cohort. The TCR sequence derives from a young man in good health and CMV-seropositive. Sequenced material: PBMCs.

The DNA for the CDR3 is TGTGCCAGCAGTTTATTGGTCGGGTTCACAGATACGCAGTATTTT. Translating it yields CASSLLVGFTDTQYF. The chain recombines TRBV28 with TRBJ2-3, with D hard to call. Germline CDR1 reads MDHEN; CDR2 reads SYDVKM. Trimming shortened V by 1 base and J by 2 bases, and 10 bases separated the two germline ends. The CDR3 sequence is 15 residues long.